The clone carrying this TCR beta chain occurred many times. The record originates from a study of molecular identifiers for immune sequencing clone quantification. One entry per CDR3 protein, called by TCRdb with MiXCR from the PCR reads. This repertoire shows around 40,000 distinct CDR3 sequences, under 20% found once; its top ten account for under 1.4%. CDR3 length: 17 residues. V lost 5 bases to trimming and J lost 4 bases; unmatched junction nucleotides: 8. CDR1 and CDR2 from the germline V gene are SGHTA and FQGNSA. This clonotype originated in a human donor in good health. Some libraries in this study had Jurkat cell RNA spiked in. V is TRBV7-2 and J is TRBJ2-7; TRBD2 matches 16 bases. The sequencing input was naive CD8+ T cells from blood, with Jurkat cell RNA spiked in. Subset described: FACS-sorted CD8+CD4-CCR7+CD45RA+ naive T cells. The CDR3 reads CASSPGTSGRAWYEQYF. CDR3 bases: TGTGCCAGCAGCCCGGGGACTAGCGGGAGGGCCTGGTACGAGCAGTACTTC.